The rows below give T cell receptor beta chains drawn from one sample of a study of blood T cell repertoires in COVID-19. This table comes from immunoSEQ multiplex PCR, and its TCRdb copy is limited to in-frame clones, with some not included. Here the sample spans hundreds of thousands of clones, about 86% being singletons. The specimen was peripheral blood. These receptors were obtained from a woman in her 70s with COVID-19, enrolled during active disease. CDR3s include the opening cysteine and the closing phenylalanine or tryptophan. D genes are given only for firm matches. Not all rows give a size; the values are once, few, many and, for expanded clones, a class.

D	V	J	size	CDR3	DNA
-	TRBV7-2	TRBJ1-1	-	CASSLTGATRGAEAFF	TGTGCCAGCAGCTTAACCGGAGCAACCCGGGGGGCTGAAGCTTTCTTT
TRBD1	TRBV25-1	TRBJ1-1	-	CASRLSRDRATEAFF	TGTGCCAGCCGCCTCTCCCGGGACAGGGCCACTGAAGCTTTCTTT
-	TRBV30	TRBJ2-5	-	CAWGTGSQETQYF	TGTGCCTGGGGGACTGGGTCTCAAGAGACCCAGTACTTC
TRBD1	TRBV6-5	TRBJ2-1	-	CASSSQQGDEQFF	TGTGCCAGCAGTAGCCAACAGGGGGATGAGCAGTTCTTC
-	TRBV7-8	TRBJ1-1	-	CASSLTRDVSEAFF	TGTGCCAGCAGCCTTACCAGGGATGTCAGTGAAGCTTTCTTT
-	TRBV19	TRBJ1-1	-	CASNPTGNTEAFF	TGTGCCAGTAACCCAACAGGGAACACTGAAGCTTTCTTT
-	TRBV6-5	TRBJ2-5	-	CASSTRMGRETQYF	TGTGCCAGCAGTACCCGTATGGGGAGGGAGACCCAGTACTTC
-	TRBV7-2	TRBJ2-7	-	CASSKSGYEQYF	TGTGCCAGCAGCAAATCGGGATACGAGCAGTACTTC
-	TRBV5-6	TRBJ1-4	-	CASSLAGWPTNEKLFF	TGTGCCAGCAGCTTGGCCGGGTGGCCAACTAATGAAAAACTGTTTTTT
TRBD1	TRBV2	TRBJ1-1	-	CASSEPGGRTEAFF	TGTGCCAGCAGTGAGCCAGGGGGCCGAACTGAAGCTTTCTTT
-	TRBV29-1	TRBJ1-2	-	CSVEVREGFYGYTF	TGCAGCGTTGAAGTTCGGGAGGGGTTCTATGGCTACACCTTC
TRBD2	TRBV30	TRBJ2-4	-	CAWGVRGIRNIQYF	TGTGCCTGGGGAGTGCGGGGGATCCGGAACATTCAGTACTTC
TRBD1	TRBV7-8	TRBJ1-2	-	CASSLAGQGPNYGYTF	TGTGCCAGCAGCTTGGCTGGACAGGGCCCAAACTATGGCTACACCTTC
-	TRBV27	TRBJ1-2	-	CASRLGQSYGYTF	TGTGCCAGCAGGCTCGGACAGTCCTATGGCTACACCTTC
TRBD1	TRBV29-1	TRBJ2-5	-	CSVEGQGAETQYF	TGCAGCGTTGAAGGACAGGGGGCCGAGACCCAGTACTTC
TRBD1	TRBV19	TRBJ2-1	-	CASSLGTATLDEQFF	TGTGCCAGTAGTCTCGGGACAGCAACTCTCGATGAGCAGTTCTTC
TRBD1	TRBV15	TRBJ2-2	few	CATSTPGQGSGELFF	TGTGCCACCAGCACCCCGGGACAGGGGTCCGGGGAGCTGTTTTTT
-	TRBV4-1	TRBJ2-1	-	CASSQAGEEFF	TGCGCCAGCAGCCAAGCGGGGGAGGAGTTCTTC
-	TRBV5-1	TRBJ1-2	-	CASSLNGVGYGYTF	TGCGCCAGCAGCTTGAACGGGGTGGGCTATGGCTACACCTTC
TRBD1	TRBV27	TRBJ1-1	-	CASSLTGVNTEAFF	TGTGCCAGCAGTTTAACAGGGGTGAACACTGAAGCTTTCTTT
TRBD2	TRBV28	TRBJ2-5	-	CASSSHAGGEETQYF	TGTGCCAGCAGTTCCCATGCGGGGGGGGAAGAGACCCAGTACTTC
TRBD1	TRBV19	TRBJ1-6	-	CASSFGTGDSPLHF	TGTGCCAGTAGTTTCGGGACAGGTGATTCACCCCTCCACTTT
-	TRBV7-9	TRBJ1-5	-	CASSLAGPSNQPQHF	TGTGCCAGCAGCCTCGCAGGTCCCAGCAATCAGCCCCAGCATTTT
-	TRBV19	TRBJ1-5	-	CASRTSGPQHF	TGTGCCAGTAGGACCTCGGGGCCCCAGCATTTT
TRBD2	TRBV4-1	TRBJ2-2	-	CASSVRDYYTGELFF	TGCGCCAGCAGCGTAAGGGACTACTACACCGGGGAGCTGTTTTTT
TRBD1	TRBV24-1	TRBJ2-7	-	CATSAWDSSYEQYF	TGTGCCACCAGTGCTTGGGACAGCTCCTACGAGCAGTACTTC
TRBD1	TRBV5-1	TRBJ1-2	-	CASSPRTGGGYGYTF	TGCGCCAGCAGCCCACGGACAGGGGGCGGCTATGGCTACACCTTC
TRBD1	TRBV5-1	TRBJ1-6	-	CASSSYTGGTYNSPLHF	TGCGCCAGCAGCAGTTATACAGGGGGGACCTATAATTCACCCCTCCACTTT
-	TRBV3-1/TRBV3-2	TRBJ2-5	-	CASSQGGTQYF	TGTGCCAGCAGCCAAGGCGGGACCCAGTACTTC
TRBD1	TRBV4-3	TRBJ1-1	-	CASSRSQDRVNTEAFF	TGCGCCAGCAGCCGGAGCCAGGACAGGGTGAACACTGAAGCTTTCTTT
TRBD1	TRBV24-1	TRBJ2-1	-	CATSEPGGAYNEQFF	TGTGCCACCAGTGAACCAGGGGGCGCCTACAATGAGCAGTTCTTC
-	TRBV24-1	TRBJ1-1	-	CATSLGPNTEAFF	TGTGCCACCAGCCTGGGCCCAAACACTGAAGCTTTCTTT
-	TRBV27	TRBJ1-2	-	CASSLSPSGAYGYTF	TGTGCCAGCAGTTTATCGCCCTCTGGGGCCTATGGCTACACCTTC
-	TRBV28	TRBJ1-1	-	CASSQNTEAFF	TGTGCCAGCAGCCAGAACACTGAAGCTTTCTTT
TRBD1	TRBV9	TRBJ1-4	-	CASSAGQGNEKLFF	TGTGCCAGCAGCGCGGGACAGGGAAATGAAAAACTGTTTTTT
-	TRBV7-9	TRBJ1-5	-	CASSLGEGRNNQPQHF	TGTGCCAGCAGCTTAGGGGAGGGTCGGAACAATCAGCCCCAGCATTTT
-	TRBV19	TRBJ2-7	-	CASSPQRGTYEQYF	TGTGCCAGTAGTCCCCAGAGGGGGACCTACGAGCAGTACTTC
TRBD2	TRBV9	TRBJ2-1	-	CASSREGGREQFF	TGTGCCAGCAGCAGGGAGGGAGGACGGGAGCAGTTCTTC
TRBD2	TRBV7-2	TRBJ2-3	once	CASSSIIWTRLTDTQYF	TGTGCCAGCAGCTCAATTATATGGACTAGACTCACAGATACGCAGTATTTT
TRBD1	TRBV7-9	TRBJ2-1	-	CASSFPPGQGRNEQFF	TGTGCCAGCAGCTTTCCCCCCGGACAGGGGAGGAATGAGCAGTTCTTC
-	TRBV4-3	TRBJ1-1	once	CASSQGTGRAFF	TGCGCCAGCAGCCAAGGGACGGGGAGGGCTTTCTTT
TRBD1	TRBV10-3	TRBJ1-2	once	CAISGTGDYGYTF	TGTGCCATCAGTGGGACAGGGGACTATGGCTACACCTTC
-	TRBV2	TRBJ2-3	-	CASSDKAVPSVTDTQYF	TGTGCCAGCAGTGATAAGGCCGTCCCTAGCGTCACAGATACGCAGTATTTT
-	TRBV5-1	TRBJ2-7	-	CATAIVTGSYEQYF	TGCGCCACCGCAATCGTAACAGGGAGCTACGAGCAGTACTTC
TRBD2	TRBV28	TRBJ2-1	-	CASHSAAGGQNEQFF	TGTGCCAGCCATAGTGCGGCGGGGGGGCAAAATGAGCAGTTCTTC
TRBD2	TRBV19	TRBJ2-5	-	CASSIPGGRETQYF	TGTGCCAGTAGTATTCCGGGGGGTCGGGAGACCCAGTACTTC
TRBD1	TRBV5-4	TRBJ2-1	once	CASSLGSGGAIYEQFF	TGTGCCAGCAGCTTGGGGTCAGGGGGCGCGATCTATGAGCAGTTCTTC
-	TRBV10-3	TRBJ2-3	-	CAGAPVGLPGDTQYF	TGTGCCGGTGCCCCGGTGGGACTCCCAGGGGATACGCAGTATTTT
-	TRBV19	TRBJ2-5	-	CASSIDRQGETQYF	TGTGCCAGTAGTATCGACCGCCAGGGCGAGACCCAGTACTTC
-	TRBV4-2	TRBJ2-4	-	CASSQEITGHIQYF	TGTGCCAGCAGCCAGGAAATTACAGGGCACATTCAGTACTTC
-	TRBV7-9	TRBJ1-2	once	CASSLKQENYGYTF	TGTGCCAGCAGCTTAAAACAGGAGAACTATGGCTACACCTTC
-	TRBV28	TRBJ1-2	once	CASSSGHFYGYTF	TGTGCCAGCAGTTCAGGACACTTTTATGGCTACACCTTC
TRBD1	TRBV27	TRBJ2-5	-	CASSPRTGGARETQYF	TGTGCCAGCAGTCCCCGGACAGGGGGAGCTAGGGAGACCCAGTACTTC
-	TRBV6-2/TRBV6-3	TRBJ1-1	-	CASSYSRQESTEAFF	TGTGCCAGCAGTTACTCGAGACAGGAGAGCACTGAAGCTTTCTTT
TRBD1	TRBV5-4	TRBJ1-6	-	CASSGGTGNSPLHF	TGTGCCAGCAGCGGGGGGACAGGTAATTCACCCCTCCACTTT
TRBD1	TRBV5-1	TRBJ1-2	-	CASSIWTGDGGYTF	TGCGCCAGCAGCATCTGGACAGGGGATGGGGGCTACACCTTC
-	TRBV11-2	TRBJ1-2	-	CASSLGGGAGGYTF	TGTGCCAGCAGCTTAGGGGGGGGCGCAGGTGGCTACACCTTC
TRBD1	TRBV7-9	TRBJ2-1	-	CASSWPGTDSYNEQFF	TGTGCCAGCAGCTGGCCTGGGACAGACTCCTACAATGAGCAGTTCTTC
-	TRBV3-1/TRBV3-2	TRBJ2-7	-	CASSYGQTQKNYEQYF	TGTGCCAGCAGCTATGGACAGACCCAAAAAAACTACGAGCAGTACTTC
-	TRBV19	TRBJ1-1	-	CASSRQEDTEAFF	TGTGCCAGTAGTAGACAGGAGGACACTGAAGCTTTCTTT